Shown below are 7 T cell receptor beta chains from a single sample sequenced in a study of shared clonotypes between healthy human individuals. TCRdb keeps only in-frame clones here, not all; method: immunoSEQ multiplex PCR. Among roughly 1,000,000 clones listed, around 82% were seen once. Sequenced input: memory CD4+ T cells from PBMCs. Subset described: CD45RA-negative fraction. The receptors derive from a man in his late teens or twenties in good health. Some clones in this sample may be carry-over from other donors' samples.

Concerning this clone itself: Other nucleotide sequences from this sample produce the same CDR3. This chain joins TRBV27 and TRBJ1-1, with TRBD1 as a possible D gene (5 bases). Germline V lookup: CDR1 MNHEY, CDR2 SMNVEV (reference sequence). The CDR3 consists of 13 residues. V lost 8 bases and J lost 0, with 10 bases in between. The CDR3 DNA sequence: TGTGCCAGCCGCAGACAGCTGAACACTGAAGCTTTCTTT. Protein: CASRRQLNTEAFF.

This clone has a single count. The V call is TRBV28, the J call TRBJ2-3; TRBD2 agrees at 8 bases. This CDR3 contains 15 residues. In germline, CDR1 is MDHEN, CDR2 SYDVKM. The trim removed 5 bases at V and 5 bases at J, leaving 9 bases unmatched. CDR3 in DNA: TGTGCCAGCAGTCCCGCTAGCGGGCGGGGAGATACGCAGTATTTT. Translation gives CASSPASGRGDTQYF. Using reference TRBV28 and TRBJ2-3 for the parts outside the CDR3, the full variable domain is DVKVTQSSRYLVKRTGEKVFLECVQDMDHENMFWYRQDPGLGLRLIYFSYDVKMKEKGDIPEGYSVSREKKERFSLILESASTNQTSMYLCASSPASGRGDTQYFGPGTRLTVL.

This chain uses TRBV6-5 with TRBJ1-2; D may be TRBD1 (6 bases). The V gene's germline CDR1 is MNHEY and CDR2 SVGAGI. The CDR3 contains 15 residues. The V and J ends lost 4 bases and 6 bases respectively, with 18 bases between them. The CDR3 sequence is CASSSPDLGGDGYTF. CDR3 nucleotides: TGTGCCAGCAGTTCCCCGGACTTGGGGGGCGATGGCTACACCTTC.

The rearrangement links TRBV2 to TRBJ2-3, with 7 bases that match TRBD1. Per germline, CDR1 SNHLY and CDR2 FYNNEI. The V and J ends lost 2 bases and 1 base, in that order; junction bases with no gene match: 6. This CDR3 is built from 16 residues. Written as DNA, the CDR3 is TGTGCCAGCAGTGAAAGAGGGGGCTTTCGCACAGATACGCAGTATTTT. Translated: CASSERGGFRTDTQYF.

Notes on this clone: Within the sample, other DNA sequences also encode this same CDR3. The chain recombines TRBV5-1 with TRBJ2-7, with 11 bases matching TRBD2. The V gene end was trimmed by 3 bases and the J gene end by 3 bases; junction bases not matched to a gene: 2. Germline CDR1 and CDR2: SGHRS and YFSETQ. This CDR3 contains 14 residues. The CDR3 nucleotides are TGCGCCAGCAGCTCAACTAGCGGGAGCTACGAGCAGTACTTC. Protein sequence: CASSSTSGSYEQYF.

The rearrangement uses TRBV27 and TRBJ2-3; the match to TRBD2 covers 7 bases. The CDR3 length is 14 residues. In germline, CDR1 is MNHEY, CDR2 SMNVEV (reference sequence). The junction had 3 bases not matched to a gene; V was cut back by 6 bases and J by 0 bases. The CDR3 loop is CASSPSGSTDTQYF. DNA for the CDR3: TGTGCCAGCAGCCCTAGCGGTAGCACAGATACGCAGTATTTT.

Regarding this clone: A much more abundant neighbour one base away suggests this may be a read error. The rearrangement uses TRBV7-8 and TRBJ2-7; D unresolved. The CDR3 length is 12 residues. In germline, CDR1 is SGHVS, CDR2 FQNEAQ. V was shortened by 4 bases and J by 0 bases, with 4 bases between the two germline ends. This CDR3 reads CASSSSSYEQYF. CDR3 DNA: TGTGCCAGCAGCTCCTCCTCCTACGAGCAGTACTTC.